One TCR beta chain is described in this entry. The antigen is not known. This sample was taken from a study of T cell responses to AZD1222 COVID-19 vaccine. Points from the study as a whole: Along spike, vaccine-associated CD4 TCRs were found throughout, with dominance at 160-218 and 743-854. White British donors predominated, females outnumbered males, and clonal diversity was possibly underestimated. Reportedly, close to half of spike-specific TCRs are directed against unmutated variant regions.

V was trimmed by 5 bases and J by 8 bases, leaving 16 bases between them. Germline loops: CDR1 KGHSH, CDR2 LQKENI. The CDR3 runs 15 residues. Some clones are missing from TCRdb's copy, which holds only in-frame ones; the method was immunoSEQ multiplex PCR. The sample records over 20,000 clones, 87% being singletons. Doses given second, at about 4 or about 12 weeks, were pooled. This TCR derives from an adult who received the AZD1222 COVID-19 vaccine. The sample was peripheral blood, taken 28 days after the second AZD1222 dose. The genes are TRBV18 and TRBJ2-6; perhaps D is TRBD1 or TRBD2 (5 bases each). The CDR3 bases are TGTGCCAGCTCAACGTTGGACGGGGCTCCCAACGTCCTGACTTTC. The encoded protein is CASSTLDGAPNVLTF. Using reference TRBV18 and TRBJ2-6 for the parts outside the CDR3, the full variable domain is NAGVMQNPRHLVRRRGQEARLRCSPMKGHSHVYWYRQLPEEGLKFMVYLQKENIIDESGMPKERFSAEFPKEGPSILRIQQVVRGDSAAYFCASSTLDGAPNVLTFGAGSRLTVL.